This TCR beta chain is drawn from a study of cytomegalovirus exposure and HLA in healthy donors. Study conclusions and caveats: Among donors in an Asian-associated ancestry cluster, a later analysis reportedly found fewer N-insertions than the roughly 730-donor mean. A later examination showed that TCR association rates differed by HLA locus, with DRB1 most and HLA-C fewest. On later analysis, the bulk of CMV-associated TCR beta chains appeared to be HLA-restricted. The presence/absence work took it that sequencing depth was about the same across donors.

Regarding this clone: Its antigen is undetermined.

CDR1 and CDR2 from the germline V gene are SNHLY and FYNNEI. The J segment lost 1 base and the V segment lost 11 bases, leaving 7 bases of the junction unmatched. This CDR3 has 13 residues. With 60 Vbeta and 13 Jbeta primers, the PCR was carried out. Clones were read by immunoSEQ multiplex PCR, and TCRdb kept only the in-frame ones, dropping some. In the table there are roughly 130,000 clones, around 79% of which are singletons. The source material was PBMCs. V gene TRBV2 combines with J gene TRBJ1-1, with 7 bases identical to TRBD1. The sequence was obtained from a woman in her forties in good health and CMV-seropositive. CDR3 sequence (DNA): TGTGCCTCTGAGACAGGGTCGAACACTGAAGCTTTCTTT. This gives the protein CASETGSNTEAFF. The full variable domain, in which reference TRBV2 and TRBJ1-1 provide the parts outside the CDR3, is EPEVTQTPSHQVTQMGQEVILRCVPISNHLYFYWYRQILGQKVEFLVSFYNNEISEKSEIFDDQFSVERPDGSNFTLKIRSTKLEDSAMYFCASETGSNTEAFFGQGTRLTVV.